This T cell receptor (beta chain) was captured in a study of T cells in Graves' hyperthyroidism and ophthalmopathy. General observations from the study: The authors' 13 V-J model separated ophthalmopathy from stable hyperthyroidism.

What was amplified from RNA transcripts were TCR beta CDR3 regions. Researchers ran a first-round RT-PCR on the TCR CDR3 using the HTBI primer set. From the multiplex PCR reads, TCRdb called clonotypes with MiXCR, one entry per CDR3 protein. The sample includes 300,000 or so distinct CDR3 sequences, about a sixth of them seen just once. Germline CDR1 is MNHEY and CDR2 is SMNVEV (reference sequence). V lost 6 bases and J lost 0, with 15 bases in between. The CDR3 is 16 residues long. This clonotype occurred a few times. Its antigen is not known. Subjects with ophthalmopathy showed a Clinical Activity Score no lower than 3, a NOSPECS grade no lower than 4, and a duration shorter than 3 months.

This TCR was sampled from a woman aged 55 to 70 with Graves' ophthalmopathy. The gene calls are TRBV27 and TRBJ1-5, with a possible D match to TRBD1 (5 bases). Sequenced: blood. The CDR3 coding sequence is TGTGCCAGCAGAACCGTGAGGGGTACTAGCAATCAGCCCCAGCATTTT. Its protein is CASRTVRGTSNQPQHF.